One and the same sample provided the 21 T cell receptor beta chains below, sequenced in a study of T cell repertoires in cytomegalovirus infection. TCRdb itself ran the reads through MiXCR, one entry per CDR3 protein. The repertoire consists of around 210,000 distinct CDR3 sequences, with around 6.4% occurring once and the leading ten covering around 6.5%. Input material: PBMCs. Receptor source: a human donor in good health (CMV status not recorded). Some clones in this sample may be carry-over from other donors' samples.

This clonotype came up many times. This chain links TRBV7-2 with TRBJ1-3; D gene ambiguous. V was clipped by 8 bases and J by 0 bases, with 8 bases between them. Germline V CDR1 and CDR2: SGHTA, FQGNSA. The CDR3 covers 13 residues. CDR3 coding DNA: TGTGCCAGCCGTGAAGGCTCTGGAAACACCATATATTTT. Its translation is CASREGSGNTIYF.

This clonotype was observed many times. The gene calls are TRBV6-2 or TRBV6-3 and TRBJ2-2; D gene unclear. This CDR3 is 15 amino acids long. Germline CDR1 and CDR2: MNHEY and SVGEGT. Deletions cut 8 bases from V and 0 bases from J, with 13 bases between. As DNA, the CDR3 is TGTGCCAGCCGTCCGGGTGGAGCGAACACCGGGGAGCTGTTTTTT. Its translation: CASRPGGANTGELFF.

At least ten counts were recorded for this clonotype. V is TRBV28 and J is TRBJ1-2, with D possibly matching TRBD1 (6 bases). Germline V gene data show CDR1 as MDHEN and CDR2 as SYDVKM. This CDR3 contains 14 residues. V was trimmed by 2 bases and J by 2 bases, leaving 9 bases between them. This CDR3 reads CASSLPQGNYGYTF. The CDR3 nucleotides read TGTGCCAGCAGTTTACCGCAGGGGAACTATGGCTACACCTTC.

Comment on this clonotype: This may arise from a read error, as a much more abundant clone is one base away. The CDR3 DNA reads TGTGCCAGCACCCTAGGGGTGGTAGGTAACACTGAAGCTTTCTTT. This codes for CASTLGVVGNTEAFF. This rearrangement joins TRBV9 to TRBJ1-1; the D gene is possibly TRBD1 (5 bases). This CDR3 has 15 residues. Germline CDR1 SGDLS, CDR2 YYNGEE. V lost 6 bases and J 2 bases, leaving 17 bases between the germline ends.

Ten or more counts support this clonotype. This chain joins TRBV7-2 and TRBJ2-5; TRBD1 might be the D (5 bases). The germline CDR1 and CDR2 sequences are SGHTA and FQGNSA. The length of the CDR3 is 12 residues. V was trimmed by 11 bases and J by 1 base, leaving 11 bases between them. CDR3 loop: CAGSTGQETQYF. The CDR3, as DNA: TGTGCCGGGTCCACAGGCCAAGAGACCCAGTACTTC.

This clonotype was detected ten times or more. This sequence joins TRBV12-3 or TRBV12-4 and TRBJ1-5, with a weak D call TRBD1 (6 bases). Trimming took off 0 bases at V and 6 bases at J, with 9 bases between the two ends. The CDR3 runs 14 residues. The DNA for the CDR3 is TGTGCCAGCAGTTTAGCCCAGGGGAGTCAGCCCCAGCATTTT. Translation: CASSLAQGSQPQHF.

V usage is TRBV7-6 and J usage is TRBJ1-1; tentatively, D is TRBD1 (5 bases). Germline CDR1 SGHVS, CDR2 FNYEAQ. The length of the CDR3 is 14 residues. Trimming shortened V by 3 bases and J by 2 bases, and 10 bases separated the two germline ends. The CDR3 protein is CASSLGTTNTEAFF. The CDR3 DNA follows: TGTGCCAGCAGCTTGGGGACGACTAACACTGAAGCTTTCTTT.

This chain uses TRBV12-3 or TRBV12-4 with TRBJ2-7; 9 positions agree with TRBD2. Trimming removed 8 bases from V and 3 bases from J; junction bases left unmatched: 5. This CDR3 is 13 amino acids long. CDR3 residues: CASGGGGYYEQYF. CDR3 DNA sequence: TGTGCCAGCGGCGGGGGGGGATACTACGAGCAGTACTTC.

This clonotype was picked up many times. CDR3 amino acids: CASKRGQGRLWTEAFF. In DNA, the CDR3 is TGCGCCAGCAAGCGGGGACAGGGACGATTGTGGACTGAAGCTTTCTTT. This chain uses TRBV10-2 with TRBJ1-1; 9 nucleotides match TRBD1. The trim removed 7 bases at V and 5 bases at J, leaving 14 bases unmatched. This CDR3 is built from 16 residues. Germline V gene sequence: CDR1 WSHSY, CDR2 SAAADI.

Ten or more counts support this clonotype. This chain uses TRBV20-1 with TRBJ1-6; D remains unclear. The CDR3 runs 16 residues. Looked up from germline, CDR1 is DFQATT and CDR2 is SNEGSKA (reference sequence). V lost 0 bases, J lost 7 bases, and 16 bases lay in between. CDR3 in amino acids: CSARDGGEGGNSPLHF. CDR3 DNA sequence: TGCAGTGCTAGAGATGGTGGTGAGGGAGGGAATTCACCCCTCCACTTT.

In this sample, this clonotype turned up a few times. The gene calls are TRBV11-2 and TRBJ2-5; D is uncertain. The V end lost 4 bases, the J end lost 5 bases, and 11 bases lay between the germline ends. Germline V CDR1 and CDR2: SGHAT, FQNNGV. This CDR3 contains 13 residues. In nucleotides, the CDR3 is TGTGCCAGCAGCTCCACCGGGTCGGAGACCCAGTACTTC. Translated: CASSSTGSETQYF.

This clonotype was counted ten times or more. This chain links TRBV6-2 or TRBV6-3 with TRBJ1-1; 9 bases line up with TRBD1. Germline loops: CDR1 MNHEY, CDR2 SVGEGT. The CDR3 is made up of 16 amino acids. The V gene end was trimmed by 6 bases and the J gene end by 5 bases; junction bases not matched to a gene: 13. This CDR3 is CASRRFRDRARTEAFF. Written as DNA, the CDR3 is TGTGCCAGCAGAAGATTCCGGGACAGGGCTCGGACTGAAGCTTTCTTT.

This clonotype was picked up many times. Here the CDR3 DNA reads TGTGCCAGCAGTTTTAGGGGAGTAAATCAGCCCCAGCATTTT. This encodes CASSFRGVNQPQHF. J is TRBJ1-5 and V is TRBV28, with a weak D call TRBD1 (5 bases). Per germline, CDR1 MDHEN and CDR2 SYDVKM. The CDR3 consists of 14 residues. Trimming removed 3 bases at V and 4 bases at J, with 10 bases between.

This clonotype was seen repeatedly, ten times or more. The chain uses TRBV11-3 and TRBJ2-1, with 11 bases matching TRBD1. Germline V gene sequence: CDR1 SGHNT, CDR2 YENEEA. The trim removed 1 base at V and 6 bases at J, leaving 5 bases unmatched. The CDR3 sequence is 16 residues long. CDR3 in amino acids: CASSLGGTGGSNEQFF. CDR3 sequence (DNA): TGTGCCAGCAGCTTAGGGGGGACAGGGGGTTCCAATGAGCAGTTCTTC.

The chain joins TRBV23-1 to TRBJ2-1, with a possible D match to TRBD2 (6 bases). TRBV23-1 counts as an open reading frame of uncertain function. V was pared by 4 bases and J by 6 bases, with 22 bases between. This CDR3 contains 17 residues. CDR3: CASSPDLSWEEGNEQFF. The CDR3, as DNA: TGCGCCAGCAGTCCAGATCTTAGCTGGGAGGAGGGCAATGAGCAGTTCTTC.

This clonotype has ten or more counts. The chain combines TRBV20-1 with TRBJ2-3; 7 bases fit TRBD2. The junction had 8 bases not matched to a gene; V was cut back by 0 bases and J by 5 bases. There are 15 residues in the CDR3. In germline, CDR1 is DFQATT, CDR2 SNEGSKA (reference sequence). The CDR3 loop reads CSARDERGAVDTQYF. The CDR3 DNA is TGCAGTGCTAGAGATGAGCGGGGCGCCGTAGATACGCAGTATTTT.

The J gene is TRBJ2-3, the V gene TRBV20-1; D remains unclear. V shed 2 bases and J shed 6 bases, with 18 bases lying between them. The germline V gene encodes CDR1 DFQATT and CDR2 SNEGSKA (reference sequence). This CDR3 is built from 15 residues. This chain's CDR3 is CSARNPTSLDDTQYF. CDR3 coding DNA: TGCAGTGCTAGAAATCCGACCAGCTTAGACGATACGCAGTATTTT.

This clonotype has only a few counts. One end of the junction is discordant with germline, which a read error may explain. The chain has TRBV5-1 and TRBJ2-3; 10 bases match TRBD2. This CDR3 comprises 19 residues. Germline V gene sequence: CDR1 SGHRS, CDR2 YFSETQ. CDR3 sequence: CAGSWTFLSGGAYTDTQYF. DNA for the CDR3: TGCGCCGGCAGCTGGACCTTTTTGAGCGGGGGGGCCTACACAGATACGCAGTATTTT.

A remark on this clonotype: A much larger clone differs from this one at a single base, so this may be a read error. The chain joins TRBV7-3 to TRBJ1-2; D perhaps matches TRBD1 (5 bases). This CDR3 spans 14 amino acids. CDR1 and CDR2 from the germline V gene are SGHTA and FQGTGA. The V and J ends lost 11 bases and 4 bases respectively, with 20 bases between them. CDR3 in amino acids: CASQPDPGSYGYTF. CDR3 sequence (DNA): TGTGCCTCCCAACCCGACCCAGGGAGCTATGGCTACACCTTC.

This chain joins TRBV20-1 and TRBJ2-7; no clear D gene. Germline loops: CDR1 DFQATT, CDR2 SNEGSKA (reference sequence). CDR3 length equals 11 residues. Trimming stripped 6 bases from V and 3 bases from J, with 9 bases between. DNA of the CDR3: TGCAGTGCCACAACGATCTACGAGCAGTACTTC. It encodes CSATTIYEQYF.

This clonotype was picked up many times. The CDR3 DNA sequence: TGTGCCAGCAGTTCGAGGGTACTGGGGGGCGAGCAGTACTTC. Translation: CASSSRVLGGEQYF. The V gene is TRBV6-2 or TRBV6-3, the J gene TRBJ2-7, with a weak D call TRBD2 (6 bases). Germline V gives CDR1 MNHEY, CDR2 SVGEGT. The germline V and J ends were trimmed by 4 bases and 6 bases, with 16 bases remaining between them. The CDR3 has 14 amino acids.